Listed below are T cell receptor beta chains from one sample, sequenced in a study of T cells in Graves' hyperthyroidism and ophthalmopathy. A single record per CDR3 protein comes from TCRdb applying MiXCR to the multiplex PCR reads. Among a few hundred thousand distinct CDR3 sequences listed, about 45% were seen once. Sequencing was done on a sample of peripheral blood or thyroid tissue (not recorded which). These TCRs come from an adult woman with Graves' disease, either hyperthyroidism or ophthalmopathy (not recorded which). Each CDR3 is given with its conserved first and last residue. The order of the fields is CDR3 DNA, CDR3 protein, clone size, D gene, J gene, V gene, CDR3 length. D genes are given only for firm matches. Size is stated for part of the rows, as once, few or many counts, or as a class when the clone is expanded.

CDR3 DNA: TGTGCCAGCAGCGCGGACAGCAACACTGAAGCTTTCTTT
CDR3 protein: CASSADSNTEAFF
clone size: many
D gene: -
J gene: TRBJ1-1
V gene: TRBV7-3
CDR3 length: 13

CDR3 DNA: TGCGCCAGCAGCTTTGGACAGCCCTCGAACACTGAAGCTTTCTTT
CDR3 protein: CASSFGQPSNTEAFF
clone size: many
D gene: -
J gene: TRBJ1-1
V gene: TRBV5-1
CDR3 length: 15

CDR3 DNA: TGTGCCATCGCTAAAGGGGCGGAAGAGACCCAGTACTTC
CDR3 protein: CAIAKGAEETQYF
clone size: many
D gene: -
J gene: TRBJ2-5
V gene: TRBV14
CDR3 length: 13

CDR3 DNA: TGTGCCAGCAGTTTTAGCGGGGCCTCCTACGAGCAGTACTTC
CDR3 protein: CASSFSGASYEQYF
clone size: few
D gene: TRBD2
J gene: TRBJ2-7
V gene: TRBV27
CDR3 length: 14

CDR3 DNA: TGCAGCGTGACCGACAGGGTGGCTGGAAACACCATATATTTT
CDR3 protein: CSVTDRVAGNTIYF
clone size: -
D gene: TRBD1
J gene: TRBJ1-3
V gene: TRBV29-1
CDR3 length: 14

CDR3 DNA: TGTGCCAGCAGCTTAGCGCTATCCAGGACAGGAAGCTCCTACGAGCAGTACTTC
CDR3 protein: CASSLALSRTGSSYEQYF
clone size: -
D gene: TRBD1
J gene: TRBJ2-7
V gene: TRBV7-9
CDR3 length: 18

CDR3 DNA: TGTGCCAGCAGTCCGGGGACAGGGCGCGGGAAACTGTTTTTT
CDR3 protein: CASSPGTGRGKLFF
clone size: many
D gene: TRBD1
J gene: TRBJ1-4
V gene: TRBV12-3/TRBV12-4
CDR3 length: 14

CDR3 DNA: TGTGCCAGCAGCCCGTCTAGCGGGAGCCACGAGCAGTACTTC
CDR3 protein: CASSPSSGSHEQYF
clone size: many
D gene: TRBD2
J gene: TRBJ2-7
V gene: TRBV7-9
CDR3 length: 14

CDR3 DNA: TGTGCCAGCAGCCCCCCGGCGGGACAGGGACCTTCACCCTATGGCTACACCTTC
CDR3 protein: CASSPPAGQGPSPYGYTF
clone size: few
D gene: TRBD1
J gene: TRBJ1-2
V gene: TRBV7-9
CDR3 length: 18

CDR3 DNA: TGTGCCATCAGTGAGTCGACAGCCCCCGTTAACTATGGCTACACCTTC
CDR3 protein: CAISESTAPVNYGYTF
clone size: -
D gene: -
J gene: TRBJ1-2
V gene: TRBV10-3
CDR3 length: 16

CDR3 DNA: TGCGCCAGCAGCCATACAGCAACAGGGAATTCACCCCTCCACTTT
CDR3 protein: CASSHTATGNSPLHF
clone size: many
D gene: -
J gene: TRBJ1-6
V gene: TRBV4-1
CDR3 length: 15

CDR3 DNA: TGTGCCAGCAGCCAAGGGCGACAGGGAACGACTGAAGCTTTCTTT
CDR3 protein: CASSQGRQGTTEAFF
clone size: many
D gene: TRBD1
J gene: TRBJ1-1
V gene: TRBV4-2
CDR3 length: 15

CDR3 DNA: TGTGCCAGCAGCACGCAGAGCGGGGATCCGGGTTTCTCCTACGAGCTGTTTTTT
CDR3 protein: CASSTQSGDPGFSYELFF
clone size: -
D gene: TRBD2
J gene: TRBJ2-2
V gene: TRBV7-9
CDR3 length: 18

CDR3 DNA: TGCAGTGTTTCCCAGGGGTTGAACACTGAAGCTTTCTTT
CDR3 protein: CSVSQGLNTEAFF
clone size: many
D gene: -
J gene: TRBJ1-1
V gene: TRBV20-1
CDR3 length: 13

CDR3 DNA: TGCAGCGTTGAAGTCTACGAGAGGGGCGAAGGCTACGATGCTGAAGCTTTCTTT
CDR3 protein: CSVEVYERGEGYDAEAFF
clone size: few
D gene: -
J gene: TRBJ1-1
V gene: TRBV29-1
CDR3 length: 18

CDR3 DNA: TGTGCCAGTAGTCCCCCAGGGAGGGTTATGCAGCCCCAGCATTTT
CDR3 protein: CASSPPGRVMQPQHF
clone size: many
D gene: -
J gene: TRBJ1-5
V gene: TRBV19
CDR3 length: 15

CDR3 DNA: TGTGCCAGCAGCCCACCGTCCCGATCCTACGAGCAGTACTTC
CDR3 protein: CASSPPSRSYEQYF
clone size: -
D gene: -
J gene: TRBJ2-7
V gene: TRBV7-9
CDR3 length: 14

CDR3 DNA: TGTGCCAGTAGTCTCGGGAGTTATAGCAATCAGCCCCAGCATTTT
CDR3 protein: CASSLGSYSNQPQHF
clone size: many
D gene: -
J gene: TRBJ1-5
V gene: TRBV19
CDR3 length: 15

CDR3 DNA: TGCGCCAGCAGCCCGGCAGGCAGGGCCGCGAACACTGAAGCTTTCTTT
CDR3 protein: CASSPAGRAANTEAFF
clone size: -
D gene: -
J gene: TRBJ1-1
V gene: TRBV5-1
CDR3 length: 16

CDR3 DNA: TGTGCCAGCAGCCGGCATTCACGGACCAACAGCGGGGAGCTGTTTTTT
CDR3 protein: CASSRHSRTNSGELFF
clone size: -
D gene: -
J gene: TRBJ2-2
V gene: TRBV7-9
CDR3 length: 16

CDR3 DNA: TGCAGCGTTGGGCTACAGACGACTGAAGCTTTCTTT
CDR3 protein: CSVGLQTTEAFF
clone size: -
D gene: -
J gene: TRBJ1-1
V gene: TRBV29-1
CDR3 length: 12

CDR3 DNA: TGCAGTGGGGGGCCAACCTACGAGCAGTACTTC
CDR3 protein: CSGGPTYEQYF
clone size: many
D gene: -
J gene: TRBJ2-7
V gene: TRBV20-1
CDR3 length: 11

CDR3 DNA: TGTGCCAGCAGCCCCCAGGGACGGACTAGCGGGAGAGAGACCCAGTACTTC
CDR3 protein: CASSPQGRTSGRETQYF
clone size: -
D gene: TRBD2
J gene: TRBJ2-5
V gene: TRBV7-9
CDR3 length: 17

CDR3 DNA: TGTGCTAGTGGGGGGGAAAACTATGGCTACACCTTC
CDR3 protein: CASGGENYGYTF
clone size: few
D gene: -
J gene: TRBJ1-2
V gene: TRBV12-5
CDR3 length: 12

CDR3 DNA: TGTGCCAGCAGCCAAGATATAGGTGGGCAGTACTTC
CDR3 protein: CASSQDIGGQYF
clone size: once
D gene: -
J gene: TRBJ2-7
V gene: TRBV14
CDR3 length: 12

CDR3 DNA: TGCAGTGCCACCGGGGGGCAGGGCTCCTATAATTCACCCCTCCACTTT
CDR3 protein: CSATGGQGSYNSPLHF
clone size: few
D gene: -
J gene: TRBJ1-6
V gene: TRBV20-1
CDR3 length: 16

CDR3 DNA: TGCGCCAGCAGTGATCCAGGACGGCGAGCCTACGAGCAGTACTTC
CDR3 protein: CASSDPGRRAYEQYF
clone size: -
D gene: -
J gene: TRBJ2-7
V gene: TRBV10-2
CDR3 length: 15

CDR3 DNA: TGTGCCAGCAGTGATAATATAATTCTTGGCTACACCTTC
CDR3 protein: CASSDNIILGYTF
clone size: many
D gene: -
J gene: TRBJ1-2
V gene: TRBV25-1
CDR3 length: 13

CDR3 DNA: TGCGCCAGCAGCACGACTAGCGGCAGCACAGATACGCAGTATTTT
CDR3 protein: CASSTTSGSTDTQYF
clone size: -
D gene: TRBD2
J gene: TRBJ2-3
V gene: TRBV5-1
CDR3 length: 15

CDR3 DNA: TGTGCCAGCAGCCCAGACGGGACAGGCTCCGCTTTCTTT
CDR3 protein: CASSPDGTGSAFF
clone size: -
D gene: TRBD1
J gene: TRBJ1-1
V gene: TRBV11-1
CDR3 length: 13

CDR3 DNA: TGTGCCAGCGTTGAAGAGGACCCCGGGAACGAGCAGTACTTC
CDR3 protein: CASVEEDPGNEQYF
clone size: -
D gene: -
J gene: TRBJ2-7
V gene: TRBV25-1
CDR3 length: 14